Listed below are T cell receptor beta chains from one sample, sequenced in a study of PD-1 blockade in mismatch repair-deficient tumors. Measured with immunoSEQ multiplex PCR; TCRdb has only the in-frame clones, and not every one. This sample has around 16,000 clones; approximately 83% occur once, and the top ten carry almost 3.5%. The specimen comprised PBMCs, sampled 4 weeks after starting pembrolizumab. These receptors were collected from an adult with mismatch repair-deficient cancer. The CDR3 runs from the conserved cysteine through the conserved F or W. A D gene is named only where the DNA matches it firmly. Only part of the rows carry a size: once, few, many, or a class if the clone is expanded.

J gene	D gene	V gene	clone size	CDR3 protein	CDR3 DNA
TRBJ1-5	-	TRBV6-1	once	CASVEVYSNQPQHF	TGTGCCAGCGTGGAGGTTTATAGCAATCAGCCCCAGCATTTT
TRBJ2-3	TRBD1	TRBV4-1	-	CASSPGQGTDTQYF	TGCGCCAGCAGCCCGGGACAGGGGACAGATACGCAGTATTTT
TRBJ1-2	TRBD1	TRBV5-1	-	CASSSGTGIYYGYTF	TGCGCCAGCAGCTCCGGGACAGGGATATACTATGGCTACACCTTC
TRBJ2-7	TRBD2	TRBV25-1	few	CASSGSSGMNSYEQYF	TGTGCCAGCAGTGGATCTAGCGGGATGAACTCCTACGAGCAGTACTTC
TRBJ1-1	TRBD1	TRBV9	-	CASSVWPGQGPNTEAFF	TGTGCCAGCAGCGTATGGCCGGGACAGGGGCCCAACACTGAAGCTTTCTTT
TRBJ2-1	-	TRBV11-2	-	CASSLADISYNEQFF	TGTGCCAGCAGCTTGGCGGACATCTCCTACAATGAGCAGTTCTTC
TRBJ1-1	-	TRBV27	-	CASTPGYLNTEAFF	TGTGCCAGCACACCAGGTTATTTGAACACTGAAGCTTTCTTT
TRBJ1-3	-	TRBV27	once	CASSLSGASGNTIYF	TGTGCCAGCAGTTTATCAGGGGCCTCTGGAAACACCATATATTTT
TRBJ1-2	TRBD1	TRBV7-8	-	CASSLNLWVTGGNYGYTF	TGTGCCAGCAGCTTAAACCTCTGGGTTACAGGGGGGAACTATGGCTACACCTTC
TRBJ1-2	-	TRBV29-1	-	CSVSPGHTNYGYTF	TGCAGCGTTTCTCCCGGACACACTAACTATGGCTACACCTTC
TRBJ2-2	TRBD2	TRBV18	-	CASCRLAGNANTGELFF	TGTGCCAGCTGTAGACTAGCGGGAAACGCGAACACCGGGGAGCTGTTTTTT
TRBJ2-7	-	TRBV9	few	CASSVGHKEYEQYF	TGTGCCAGCAGCGTAGGGCATAAGGAGTACGAGCAGTACTTC
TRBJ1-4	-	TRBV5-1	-	CASSLRVQGEKLFF	TGCGCCAGCAGCTTAAGGGTCCAGGGGGAAAAACTGTTTTTT
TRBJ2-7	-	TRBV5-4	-	CASSLVGSSYEQYF	TGTGCCAGCAGCTTGGTGGGGAGCTCCTACGAGCAGTACTTC
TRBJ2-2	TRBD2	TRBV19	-	CASITGRAFNTGELFF	TGTGCCAGTATTACCGGGAGGGCCTTTAACACCGGGGAGCTGTTTTTT
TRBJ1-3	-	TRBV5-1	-	CASSLGAGNTIYF	TGCGCCAGCAGCTTGGGAGCTGGAAACACCATATATTTT
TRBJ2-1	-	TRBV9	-	CASSSHRANEQFF	TGTGCCAGCAGCTCCCACAGGGCTAATGAGCAGTTCTTC
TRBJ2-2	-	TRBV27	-	CASGQLNTGELFF	TGTGCCAGCGGACAGTTGAACACCGGGGAGCTGTTTTTT
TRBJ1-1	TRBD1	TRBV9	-	CASSVDSTGRTEAFF	TGTGCCAGCAGCGTAGATTCGACAGGGCGCACTGAAGCTTTCTTT
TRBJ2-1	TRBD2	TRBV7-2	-	CASSLVSGGREQFF	TGTGCCAGCAGCTTAGTTTCGGGAGGGCGTGAGCAGTTCTTC
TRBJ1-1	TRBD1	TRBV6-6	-	CASITSWDREAFF	TGTGCCAGCATCACCTCCTGGGACAGGGAAGCTTTCTTT
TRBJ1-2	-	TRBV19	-	CASSTQGGNYGYTF	TGTGCCAGTAGTACCCAGGGTGGTAACTATGGCTACACCTTC
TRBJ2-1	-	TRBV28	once	CASSLSRDNEQFF	TGTGCCAGCAGTTTATCCCGCGACAATGAGCAGTTCTTC
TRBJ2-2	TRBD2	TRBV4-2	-	CASSQALAGANTGELFF	TGTGCCAGCAGCCAAGCACTAGCGGGGGCGAACACCGGGGAGCTGTTTTTT
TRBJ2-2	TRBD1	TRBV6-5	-	CASRSQGPYTGELFF	TGTGCCAGCAGATCACAGGGGCCGTACACCGGGGAGCTGTTTTTT
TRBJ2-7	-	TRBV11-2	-	CASTPAHYLVHEQYF	TGTGCCAGCACCCCAGCTCACTATCTTGTCCACGAGCAGTACTTC
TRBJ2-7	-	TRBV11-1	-	CASSHLGTQTNYEQYF	TGTGCCAGCAGCCACCTCGGAACCCAAACTAATTACGAGCAGTACTTC
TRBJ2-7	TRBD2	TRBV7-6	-	CASSKASGSYEQYF	TGTGCCAGCAGCAAAGCTAGCGGCTCCTACGAGCAGTACTTC
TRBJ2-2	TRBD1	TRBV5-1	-	CASTRQGSLNTGELFF	TGCGCCAGCACTAGACAGGGAAGTTTGAACACCGGGGAGCTGTTTTTT
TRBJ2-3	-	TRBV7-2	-	CASSPYTDTQYF	TGTGCCAGCAGCCCCTACACAGATACGCAGTATTTT
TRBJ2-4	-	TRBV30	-	CAWRPAAFLAGIQYF	TGTGCCTGGAGACCGGCCGCATTCCTGGCGGGCATTCAGTACTTC
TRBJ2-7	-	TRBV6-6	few	CASSRTGTHTYEQYF	TGTGCCAGCAGTCGAACCGGGACACATACCTACGAGCAGTACTTC
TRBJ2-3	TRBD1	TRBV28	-	CASSLKGATDTDTQYF	TGTGCCAGCAGTTTAAAGGGGGCGACCGACACAGATACGCAGTATTTT
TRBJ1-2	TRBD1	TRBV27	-	CASRRDSDGYTF	TGTGCCAGCAGACGGGACAGCGATGGCTACACCTTC
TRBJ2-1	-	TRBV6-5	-	CASRNYEPYNEQFF	TGTGCCAGCAGAAACTACGAACCTTACAATGAGCAGTTCTTC
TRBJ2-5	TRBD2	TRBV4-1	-	CASSQKYAGGGETQYF	TGCGCCAGCAGCCAAAAGTATGCGGGGGGCGGCGAGACCCAGTACTTC
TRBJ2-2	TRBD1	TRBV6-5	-	CASTRDRVDTGELFF	TGTGCCAGCACCCGGGACAGGGTCGACACCGGGGAGCTGTTTTTT
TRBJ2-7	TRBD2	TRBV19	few	CASSIFWGLAYEQYF	TGTGCCAGTAGTATATTCTGGGGACTAGCCTACGAGCAGTACTTC
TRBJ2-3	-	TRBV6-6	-	CASSYGGGSDTQYF	TGTGCCAGCAGTTACGGGGGCGGTTCAGATACGCAGTATTTT
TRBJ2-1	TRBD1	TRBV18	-	CASSPQSGGAGNEQFF	TGTGCCAGCTCACCACAGTCAGGGGGCGCAGGTAATGAGCAGTTCTTC
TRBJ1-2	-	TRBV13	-	CASSPISRTLAPYGYTF	TGTGCCAGCAGCCCAATTTCGCGGACTCTCGCCCCCTATGGCTACACCTTC
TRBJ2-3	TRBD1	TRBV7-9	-	CASSLLQGADTQYF	TGTGCCAGCAGCTTATTACAGGGGGCGGATACGCAGTATTTT
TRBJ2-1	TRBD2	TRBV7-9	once	CASSFSGRVPFF	TGTGCCAGCAGTTTTAGCGGGAGAGTCCCGTTCTTC
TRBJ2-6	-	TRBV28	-	CASSSRAGANVLTF	TGTGCCAGCAGTTCTCGGGCTGGGGCCAACGTCCTGACTTTC
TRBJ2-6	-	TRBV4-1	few	CASSQDISSGANVLTF	TGCGCCAGCAGCCAAGATATTAGCTCTGGGGCCAACGTCCTGACTTTC